This T cell receptor beta chain came from a study of identical twins (dated by TCRdb to the mid-2010s). With regard to the full study: The study deep-sequenced TCR alpha and beta repertoires from monozygotic twins, unrelated adults of various ages and cord blood to test whether fetal clonotypes persist. Replicate twin experiments were performed at different times using different library preparation protocols to rule out contamination. What the authors observed across the whole study: Invariant T cells such as MAIT and iNKT could partly confound zero-insertion analyses, although diverse VJ usage argued against such confounding for most clonotypes. Abundant cord blood beta clonotypes had fewer insertions, young adult naive repertoires showed a similar but weaker trend, and memory repertoires showed no such trend. Conclusions relied on cross-sectional statistical analysis, since the same donors could not be followed over many years. In monozygotic twins, recombination models systematically underestimated out-of-frame TCR alpha sharing, but the models matched the sharing seen between unrelated individuals. In beta out-of-frame sequences, excess twin sharing was weaker, because having fewer shared sequences lowered the signal-to-noise ratio. Out-of-frame TCR alpha sequences shared between twins showed an excess of low generation-probability sequences compared with coincidental sharing between unrelated individuals.

Every donor was a healthy Caucasian. Three pairs of female monozygotic twins, all aged roughly 18 to 30 years, made up the twin cohort. RNA for TCR libraries was isolated from peripheral blood mononuclear cells. Library creation used 5' RACE. The listed sequencing device is Illumina HiSeq 2000. A universal primer binding site was introduced by template switching, and a unique molecular identifier was present in the final cDNA, enabling accurate counting of TCR cDNA molecules. Specific primers in the conserved constant-segment region were used to synthesize first-strand cDNA for TCR alpha and beta chains. To control for contamination, every cDNA library was double barcoded, receiving both a SMART-Mk sample barcode and Illumina barcodes. TruSeq adapter sequences and Illumina sample barcodes were added in two successive PCR steps. The TCR alpha and beta cDNA libraries were sequenced on the Illumina HiSeq platform using custom primers. The authors processed their data as follows. MiGEC processed the raw reads to extract unique molecular identifiers, while MiXCR was used to determine the CDR3 positions. Recombination models were inferred per individual with the repgenHMM and IGoR tools using an EM algorithm. Shared clonotypes were analyzed with the tcR package in R, and sharing was normalized by the product of cloneset sizes. To study raw recombination without the effects of thymic and clonal selection, out-of-frame nonproductive sequences were analyzed. TCRdb reprocessed the public reads (quality trimming at Q25 with fastp, clone calling with MiXCR) and kept in-frame beta chains. Each entry is one CDR3 protein sequence, shown with its most common DNA and genes. TCRdb assigned the V and J calls; the authors' analysis was not used. For this sample there are hundreds of thousands of distinct CDR3 sequences; approximately 13% appear just once. Around 1.5% of the sample is in the top ten clones.

As for this clonotype: This receptor's antigen is unknown. It has no much larger one-base neighbor in the sample; base qualities were not kept.

Inclusive of the bounding cysteine and phenylalanine, the CDR3 is 14 residues long. Just CDR3 DNA is preserved here, 42 bases in frame from base 1. Trimming accounts for 6 bases at V and 7 bases at J, while the number of junction bases matched to no gene is 7. Reading the germline V gene (reference sequence) gives CDR1 MNHEY and CDR2 SMNVEV. The data also belong to a second study, concerning yellow fever vaccine responses in identical twins. The second study also describes: According to the authors, in identical twins the way T cells responded to vaccination appeared partly convergent and partly personalized. The study precisely tracked vaccine-responding T cell clones in identical twins.

This sequence uses TRBV27 and TRBJ2-1, and TRBD1 aligns with 9 junction nucleotides. Sequenced: PBMCs. This clonotype was sampled from a woman aged 18-29 years in good health. The sequenced DNA is TGTGCCAGCAGGGGGACAGGGCGGATAAATGAGCAGTTCTTC. Its protein product is CASRGTGRINEQFF.